The entry that follows covers one T cell receptor (beta chain) sequence. Original methodology: Reference gene primer amplification yielded estimated nucleated cell counts. Profiled with immunoSEQ multiplex PCR; TCRdb holds only in-frame clones, not every one. V, J and clone size were drawn from that table, and D and trimming were deduced from the DNA. Of roughly 81,000 clones listed, about 89% are singletons. This record belongs to a study of blood T cell repertoires in COVID-19. Study details: Material from acute and convalescent COVID-19 was sourced from the United States, Italy and Spain. PBMCs, B-cell-depleted T cells, or T cells provided the cDNA or gDNA that made up the material.

CDR1 and CDR2 from the germline V gene are LGHDT and YNNKEL (reference sequence). CDR3 length equals 14 residues. With 5 bases clipped from V and 2 bases from J, the junction kept 4 bases outside the gene matches. This clonotype originated in a man aged 65-85 years with active or convalescent COVID-19. The chain couples TRBV3-1 (or the pseudogene TRBV3-2) to TRBJ1-2, with TRBD1 identical over 8 bases. The sequenced material came from peripheral blood. The CDR3 here is CASSGGTGNYGYTF. CDR3 coding DNA: TGTGCCAGCAGCGGAGGGACAGGCAACTATGGCTACACCTTC.